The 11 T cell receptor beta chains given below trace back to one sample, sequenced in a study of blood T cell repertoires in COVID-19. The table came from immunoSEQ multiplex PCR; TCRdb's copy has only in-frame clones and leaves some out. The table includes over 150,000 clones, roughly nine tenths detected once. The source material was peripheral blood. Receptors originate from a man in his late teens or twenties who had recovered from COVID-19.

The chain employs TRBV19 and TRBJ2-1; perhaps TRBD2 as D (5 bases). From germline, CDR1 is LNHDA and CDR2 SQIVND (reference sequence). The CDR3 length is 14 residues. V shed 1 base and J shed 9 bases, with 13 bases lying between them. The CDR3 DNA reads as TGTGCCAGTAGTATAGGGCTAGCAACCGGTGAGCAGTTCTTC. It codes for CASSIGLATGEQFF.

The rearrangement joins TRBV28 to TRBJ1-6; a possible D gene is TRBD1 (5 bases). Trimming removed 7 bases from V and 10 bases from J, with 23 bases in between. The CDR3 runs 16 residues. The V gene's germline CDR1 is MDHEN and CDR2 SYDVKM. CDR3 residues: CASNTPGEGRYSPLHF. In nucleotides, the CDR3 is TGTGCCAGCAATACCCCCGGGGAGGGACGGTACTCACCCCTCCACTTT.

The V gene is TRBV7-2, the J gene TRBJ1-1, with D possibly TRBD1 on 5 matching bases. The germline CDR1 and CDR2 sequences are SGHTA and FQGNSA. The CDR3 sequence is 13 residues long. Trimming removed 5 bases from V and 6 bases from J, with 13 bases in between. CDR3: CASSPARGAEAFF. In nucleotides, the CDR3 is TGTGCCAGCAGCCCCGCGCGGGGCGCTGAAGCTTTCTTT. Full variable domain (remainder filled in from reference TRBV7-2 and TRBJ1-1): GAGVSQSPSNKVTEKGKDVELRCDPISGHTALYWYRQSLGQGLEFLIYFQGNSAPDKSGLPSDRFSAERTGGSVSTLTIQRTQQEDSAVYLCASSPARGAEAFFGQGTRLTVV.

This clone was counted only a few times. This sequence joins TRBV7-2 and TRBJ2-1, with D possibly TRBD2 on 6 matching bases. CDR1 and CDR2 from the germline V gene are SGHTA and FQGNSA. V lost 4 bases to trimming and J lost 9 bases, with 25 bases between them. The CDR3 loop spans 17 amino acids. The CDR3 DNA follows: TGTGCCAGCAGCTCCGGCGGGGTAAGGCGGGGAATGGGTGAGCAGTTCTTC. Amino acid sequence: CASSSGGVRRGMGEQFF.

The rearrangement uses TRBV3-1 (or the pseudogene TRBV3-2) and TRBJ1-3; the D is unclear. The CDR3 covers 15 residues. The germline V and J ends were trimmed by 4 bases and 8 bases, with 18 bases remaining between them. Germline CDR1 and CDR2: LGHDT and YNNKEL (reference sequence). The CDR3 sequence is CASSRLLEGLDTIYF. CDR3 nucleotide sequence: TGTGCCAGCAGCCGTTTACTGGAAGGACTGGACACCATATATTTT.

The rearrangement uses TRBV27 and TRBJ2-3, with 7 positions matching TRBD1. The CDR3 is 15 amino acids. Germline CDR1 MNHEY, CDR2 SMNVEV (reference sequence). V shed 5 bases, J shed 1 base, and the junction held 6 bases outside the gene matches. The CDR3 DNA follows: TGTGCCAGCAGTACCCGGGACAGACGCACAGATACGCAGTATTTT. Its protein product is CASSTRDRRTDTQYF.

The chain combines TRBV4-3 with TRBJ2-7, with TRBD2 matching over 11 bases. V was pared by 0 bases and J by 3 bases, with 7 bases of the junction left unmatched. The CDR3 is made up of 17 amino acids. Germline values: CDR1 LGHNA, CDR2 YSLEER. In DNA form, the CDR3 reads TGCGCCAGCAGCCAAGATGAGGGTACTAGCGGGAGCTACGAGCAGTACTTC. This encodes CASSQDEGTSGSYEQYF.

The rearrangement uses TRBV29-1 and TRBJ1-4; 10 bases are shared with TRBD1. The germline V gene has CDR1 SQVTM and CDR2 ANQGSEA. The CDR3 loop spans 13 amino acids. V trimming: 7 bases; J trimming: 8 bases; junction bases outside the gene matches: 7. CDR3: CSAWTGGEEKLFF. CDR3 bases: TGCAGCGCCTGGACAGGGGGGGAGGAAAAACTGTTTTTT.

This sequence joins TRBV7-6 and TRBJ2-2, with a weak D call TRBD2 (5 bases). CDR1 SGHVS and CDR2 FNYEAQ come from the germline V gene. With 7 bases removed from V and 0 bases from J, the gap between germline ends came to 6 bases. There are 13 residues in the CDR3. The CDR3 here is CASTGTNTGELFF. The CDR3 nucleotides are TGTGCCAGCACGGGAACGAACACCGGGGAGCTGTTTTTT.

The CDR3 here is CASSERLLGGQETQYF. Written as DNA, the CDR3 is TGTGCCAGCAGTGAGAGGCTACTGGGTGGACAAGAGACCCAGTACTTC. The rearrangement links TRBV9 to TRBJ2-5; D remains ambiguous. Trimming took off 5 bases at V and 2 bases at J, with 19 bases between the two ends. The CDR3 sequence is 16 residues long. Per the germline V gene, CDR1 is SGDLS and CDR2 is YYNGEE. The full variable domain, in which reference TRBV9 and TRBJ2-5 provide the parts outside the CDR3, is DSGVTQTPKHLITATGQRVTLRCSPRSGDLSVYWYQQSLDQGLQFLIQYYNGEERAKGNILERFSAQQFPDLHSELNLSSLELGDSALYFCASSERLLGGQETQYFGPGTRLLVL.

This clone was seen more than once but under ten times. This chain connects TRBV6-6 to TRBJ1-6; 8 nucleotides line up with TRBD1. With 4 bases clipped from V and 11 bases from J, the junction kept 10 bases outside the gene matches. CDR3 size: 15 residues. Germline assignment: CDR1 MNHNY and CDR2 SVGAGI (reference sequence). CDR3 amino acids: CASSSSTGVETPLHF. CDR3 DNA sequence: TGTGCCAGCAGTTCCTCGACAGGGGTTGAGACACCCCTCCACTTT.